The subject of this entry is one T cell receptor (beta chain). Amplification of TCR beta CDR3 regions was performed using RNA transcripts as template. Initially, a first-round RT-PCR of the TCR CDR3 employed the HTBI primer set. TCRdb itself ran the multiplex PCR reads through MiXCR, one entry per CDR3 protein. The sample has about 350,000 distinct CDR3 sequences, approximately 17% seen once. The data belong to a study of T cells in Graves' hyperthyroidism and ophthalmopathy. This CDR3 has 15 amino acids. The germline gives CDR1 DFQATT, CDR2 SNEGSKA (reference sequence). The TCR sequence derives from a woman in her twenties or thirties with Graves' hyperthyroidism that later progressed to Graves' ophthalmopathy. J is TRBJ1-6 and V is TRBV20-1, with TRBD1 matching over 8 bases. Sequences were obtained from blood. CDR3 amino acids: CSGAAGTGYNSPLHF. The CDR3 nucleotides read TGCAGCGGGGCGGCCGGGACAGGCTATAATTCACCCCTCCACTTT.